These T cell receptor beta chains were read from a single sample in a study of cytomegalovirus exposure and HLA in healthy donors. The repertoire was sequenced with immunoSEQ multiplex PCR; TCRdb's copy has only in-frame clones and lacks some. Found here are 160,000 or so clones, 70% to 85% of them singletons; the top ten hold 5% to 7.5%. Sequenced input: PBMCs. All receptors come from a woman in her forties or fifties in good health and CMV-seropositive. The conserved cysteine and the conserved F or W are not part of the CDR3 here. The D gene is left open where the match is weak.

j_call: TRBJ1-2; d_call: .; v_call: TRBV19; cdr3_aa: ATRPGKSYGYT
j_call: TRBJ2-7; d_call: .; v_call: TRBV5-8; cdr3_aa: ASSLTIPYEQY
j_call: TRBJ1-2; d_call: TRBD1; v_call: TRBV7-9; cdr3_aa: ASSFGTGQGTEGYT
j_call: TRBJ1-5; d_call: TRBD1; v_call: TRBV18; cdr3_aa: ASSSDRSNQPQH
j_call: TRBJ2-1; d_call: .; v_call: TRBV27; cdr3_aa: ASSHDQGDEQF
j_call: TRBJ2-3; d_call: .; v_call: TRBV4-1; cdr3_aa: ASSQESSGAGDTQY
j_call: TRBJ1-5; d_call: TRBD1; v_call: TRBV7-9; cdr3_aa: SSSRDRDSNQPQH
j_call: TRBJ2-7; d_call: TRBD2; v_call: TRBV29-1; cdr3_aa: SAKSGAVVPEQY
j_call: TRBJ1-2; d_call: TRBD1; v_call: TRBV10-3; cdr3_aa: AISESRTGGAYGYT
j_call: .; d_call: TRBD2; v_call: TRBV30; cdr3_aa: AWGTRWAYEQY
j_call: TRBJ2-7; d_call: TRBD2; v_call: TRBV7-9; cdr3_aa: ASSPTTSGGRHPYEQY
j_call: TRBJ1-1; d_call: TRBD1; v_call: TRBV30; cdr3_aa: AWSGGTGEAF
j_call: TRBJ2-2; d_call: TRBD1; v_call: TRBV10-3; cdr3_aa: AMASGQGLLGELF
j_call: TRBJ1-1; d_call: .; v_call: TRBV30; cdr3_aa: ALAGGNEAF
j_call: TRBJ2-3; d_call: .; v_call: TRBV5-6; cdr3_aa: ASSLGQGMDTQY
j_call: TRBJ2-3; d_call: TRBD1; v_call: TRBV23-1; cdr3_aa: ASDLGTGGVASTDTQY
j_call: TRBJ1-6; d_call: .; v_call: TRBV7-3; cdr3_aa: ANSPRSPLH
j_call: TRBJ2-1; d_call: TRBD2; v_call: TRBV7-2; cdr3_aa: ASSVGGSAGYEQF
j_call: TRBJ2-6; d_call: .; v_call: TRBV10-3; cdr3_aa: AISESVEAGSTGANVLT
j_call: TRBJ2-2; d_call: .; v_call: TRBV7-8; cdr3_aa: ASSLGQSSIATGELF
j_call: TRBJ2-7; d_call: TRBD2; v_call: TRBV12-5; cdr3_aa: ASGLALTSGYTYEQY
j_call: TRBJ1-2; d_call: .; v_call: TRBV7-9; cdr3_aa: SSSLGGDGYT
j_call: TRBJ1-1; d_call: TRBD1; v_call: TRBV9; cdr3_aa: ASSPTGFTEAF
j_call: TRBJ2-3; d_call: .; v_call: TRBV7-9; cdr3_aa: ASSSITRTSTDTQY
j_call: TRBJ2-3; d_call: .; v_call: TRBV4-3; cdr3_aa: ASSQEWWDSSSTDTQY
j_call: TRBJ1-2; d_call: TRBD1; v_call: TRBV5-5; cdr3_aa: ASSFTVRQGSYGYT
j_call: TRBJ1-3; d_call: .; v_call: TRBV12-5; cdr3_aa: ASGWPGAGNTIY
j_call: TRBJ1-2; d_call: .; v_call: TRBV13; cdr3_aa: ASSLQGTYGYT
j_call: TRBJ1-1; d_call: TRBD1; v_call: TRBV13; cdr3_aa: ASSLEGGGKAF
j_call: TRBJ2-1; d_call: TRBD2; v_call: TRBV6-5; cdr3_aa: ASSLLAGDSEQF
j_call: TRBJ2-6; d_call: .; v_call: TRBV5-4; cdr3_aa: ASSPDSALGSGANVLT
j_call: TRBJ2-7; d_call: .; v_call: TRBV5-4; cdr3_aa: ASSLDRSSYEQY
j_call: TRBJ1-1; d_call: .; v_call: TRBV11-2; cdr3_aa: ASSMGVGEAF
j_call: TRBJ2-7; d_call: .; v_call: TRBV6-6; cdr3_aa: ASSYSQTVYEQY
j_call: TRBJ1-2; d_call: .; v_call: TRBV19; cdr3_aa: ASSETYRSLNYGYT
j_call: TRBJ2-7; d_call: TRBD1; v_call: TRBV28; cdr3_aa: ASTVGTGTFRSYEQY
j_call: TRBJ1-6; d_call: TRBD1; v_call: TRBV28; cdr3_aa: ASRTNLLYQDRANNSPLH
j_call: TRBJ2-7; d_call: .; v_call: TRBV6-6; cdr3_aa: ASSYFGGDYEQY
j_call: TRBJ1-1; d_call: .; v_call: TRBV5-4; cdr3_aa: ASSPLPGQNTEAF
j_call: TRBJ2-2; d_call: .; v_call: TRBV7-7; cdr3_aa: ASSPRLDTGELF
j_call: TRBJ1-6; d_call: TRBD1; v_call: TRBV6-5; cdr3_aa: ASKRTGPPSPLH
j_call: TRBJ1-2; d_call: .; v_call: TRBV13; cdr3_aa: ASSLGLSPLANYGYT
j_call: TRBJ2-1; d_call: TRBD2; v_call: TRBV7-2; cdr3_aa: ASSLGLAGGDNEQF
j_call: TRBJ1-1; d_call: .; v_call: TRBV7-9; cdr3_aa: ASSLYTVGNTEAF
j_call: TRBJ2-1; d_call: TRBD2; v_call: TRBV10-3; cdr3_aa: AISSSGNNEQF
j_call: TRBJ2-1; d_call: TRBD1; v_call: TRBV7-2; cdr3_aa: ASSTLRANRGDEQF
j_call: TRBJ2-4; d_call: .; v_call: TRBV10-2; cdr3_aa: ASSDGIPAKNIQY
j_call: TRBJ2-5; d_call: .; v_call: TRBV4-1; cdr3_aa: ASSQVLTQETQY
j_call: TRBJ1-2; d_call: .; v_call: TRBV6-1; cdr3_aa: ASSESGLYGYT
j_call: TRBJ1-4; d_call: .; v_call: TRBV19; cdr3_aa: ASSDWDKEKLF
j_call: TRBJ2-2; d_call: .; v_call: TRBV7-6; cdr3_aa: ASSLDVGELF